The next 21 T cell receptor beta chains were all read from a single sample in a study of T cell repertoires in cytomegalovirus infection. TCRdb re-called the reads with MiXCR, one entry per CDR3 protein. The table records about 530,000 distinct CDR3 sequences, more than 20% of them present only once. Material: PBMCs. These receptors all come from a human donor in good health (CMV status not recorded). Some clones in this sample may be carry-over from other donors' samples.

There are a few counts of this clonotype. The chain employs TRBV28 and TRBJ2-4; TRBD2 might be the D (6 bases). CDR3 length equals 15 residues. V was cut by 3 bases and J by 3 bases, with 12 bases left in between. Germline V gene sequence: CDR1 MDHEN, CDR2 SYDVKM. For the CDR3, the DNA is TGTGCCAGCAGTTTTCGGGGGTCCTTCAAAAACATTCAGTACTTC. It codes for CASSFRGSFKNIQYF.

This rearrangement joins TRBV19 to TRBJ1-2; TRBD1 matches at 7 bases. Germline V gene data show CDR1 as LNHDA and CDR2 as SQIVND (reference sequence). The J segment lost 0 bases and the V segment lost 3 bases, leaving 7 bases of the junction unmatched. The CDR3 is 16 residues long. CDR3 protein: CASSITDRATNYGYTF. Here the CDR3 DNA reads TGTGCCAGTAGTATCACAGACAGGGCCACTAACTATGGCTACACCTTC.

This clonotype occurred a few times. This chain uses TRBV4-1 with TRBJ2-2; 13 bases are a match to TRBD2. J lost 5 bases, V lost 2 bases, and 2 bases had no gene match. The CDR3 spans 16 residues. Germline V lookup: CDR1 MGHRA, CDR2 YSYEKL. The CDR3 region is CASSQRLAGGTGELFF. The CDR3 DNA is TGCGCCAGCAGCCAACGACTAGCGGGAGGTACCGGGGAGCTGTTTTTT.

CDR3 residues: CASSPEGGRYGYTF. CDR3 DNA sequence: TGTGCCAGCAGCCCGGAGGGGGGACGCTATGGCTACACCTTC. The J gene is TRBJ1-2, the V gene TRBV7-6, with D tentatively TRBD1 (6 bases). The V gene's germline CDR1 is SGHVS and CDR2 FNYEAQ. Trimming left V 5 bases short and J 4 bases short, with 14 bases between. The CDR3 has 14 amino acids.

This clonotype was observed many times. The CDR3 DNA reads as TGTGCCAGCAGTTTCGAGGCTAGCGGTGCCTACGAGCAGTACGTC. Translating gives CASSFEASGAYEQYV. This chain links TRBV7-2 with TRBJ2-7; 7 bases line up with TRBD2. Germline V lookup: CDR1 SGHTA, CDR2 FQGNSA. This CDR3 is built from 15 residues. With 6 bases clipped from V and 2 bases from J, the junction kept 10 bases outside the gene matches.

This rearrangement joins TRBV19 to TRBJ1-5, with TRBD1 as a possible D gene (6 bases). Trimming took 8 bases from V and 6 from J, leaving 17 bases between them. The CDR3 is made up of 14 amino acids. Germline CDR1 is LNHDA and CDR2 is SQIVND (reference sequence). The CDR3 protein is CASGHRDPSQPQHF. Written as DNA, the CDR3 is TGTGCCAGTGGGCACAGGGATCCCAGTCAGCCCCAGCATTTT.

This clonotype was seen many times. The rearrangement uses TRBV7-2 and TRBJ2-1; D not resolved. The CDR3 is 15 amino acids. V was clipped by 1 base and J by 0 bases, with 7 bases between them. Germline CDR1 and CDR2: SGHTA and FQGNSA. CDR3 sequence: CASSLVSISYNEQFF. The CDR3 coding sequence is TGTGCCAGCAGCTTAGTTAGCATCTCCTACAATGAGCAGTTCTTC.

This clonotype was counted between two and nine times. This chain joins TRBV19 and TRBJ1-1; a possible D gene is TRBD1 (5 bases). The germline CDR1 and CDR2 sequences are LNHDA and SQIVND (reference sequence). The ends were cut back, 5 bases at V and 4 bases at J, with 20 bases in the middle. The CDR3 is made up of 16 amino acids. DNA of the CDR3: TGTGCCAGTAGTCCTTCAACGGGGGGTGGTAGCACTGAAGCTTTCTTT. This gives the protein CASSPSTGGGSTEAFF. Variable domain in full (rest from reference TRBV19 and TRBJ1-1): DGGITQSPKYLFRKEGQNVTLSCEQNLNHDAMYWYRQDPGQGLRLIYYSQIVNDFQKGDIAEGYSVSREKKESFPLTVTSAQKNPTAFYLCASSPSTGGGSTEAFFGQGTRLTVV.

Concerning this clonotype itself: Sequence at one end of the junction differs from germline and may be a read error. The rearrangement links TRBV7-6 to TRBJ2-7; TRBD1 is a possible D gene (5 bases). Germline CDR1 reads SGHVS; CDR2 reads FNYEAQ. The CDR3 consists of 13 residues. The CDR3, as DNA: TGTACCAGCAGCTTAGGGGCGTCCTACGAGCAGTACTTC. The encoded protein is CTSSLGASYEQYF.

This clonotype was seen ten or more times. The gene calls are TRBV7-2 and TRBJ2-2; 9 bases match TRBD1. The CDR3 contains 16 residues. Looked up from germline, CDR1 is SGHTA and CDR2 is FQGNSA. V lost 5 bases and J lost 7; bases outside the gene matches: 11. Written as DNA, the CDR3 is TGTGCCAGCAGCCCACTCGGGACAGGGATTGTCGGGGAGCTGTTTTTT. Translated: CASSPLGTGIVGELFF.

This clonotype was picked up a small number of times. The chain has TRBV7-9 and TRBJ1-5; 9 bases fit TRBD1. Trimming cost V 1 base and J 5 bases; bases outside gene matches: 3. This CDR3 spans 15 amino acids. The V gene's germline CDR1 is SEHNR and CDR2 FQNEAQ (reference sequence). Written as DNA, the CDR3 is TGTGCCAGCAGCTTAGGGGACAGGGAAGATCAGCCCCAGCATTTT. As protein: CASSLGDREDQPQHF.

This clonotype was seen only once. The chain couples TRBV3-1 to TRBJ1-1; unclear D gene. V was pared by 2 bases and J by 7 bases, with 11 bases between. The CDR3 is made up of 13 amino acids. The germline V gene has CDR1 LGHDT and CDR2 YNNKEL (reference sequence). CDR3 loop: CASSQQYTDEAFF. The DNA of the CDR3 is TGTGCCAGCAGCCAACAATACACGGATGAAGCTTTCTTT.

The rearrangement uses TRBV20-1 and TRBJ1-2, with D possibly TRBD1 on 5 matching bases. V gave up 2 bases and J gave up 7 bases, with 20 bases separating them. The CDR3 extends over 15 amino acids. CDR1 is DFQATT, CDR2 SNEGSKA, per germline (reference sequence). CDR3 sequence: CSARPLGTQSSGYTF. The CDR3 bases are TGCAGTGCTAGACCCCTAGGGACGCAGAGCTCTGGCTACACCTTC.

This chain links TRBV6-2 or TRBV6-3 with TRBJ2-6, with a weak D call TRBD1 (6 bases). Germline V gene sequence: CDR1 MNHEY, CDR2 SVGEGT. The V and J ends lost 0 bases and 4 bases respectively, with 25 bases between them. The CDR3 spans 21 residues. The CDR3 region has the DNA TGTGCCAGCAGTTACTCGGAGGCAGCGAAGTCTGGCCAGGGGGGGGCCAACGTCCTGACTTTC. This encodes CASSYSEAAKSGQGGANVLTF.

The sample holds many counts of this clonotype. The CDR3 coding sequence is TGTGCCAGCAGTTGGCCGGGACTAGCGACCGAGAGCACCGGGGAGCTGTTTTTT. This encodes CASSWPGLATESTGELFF. This sequence joins TRBV7-2 and TRBJ2-2, with 10 bases aligning to TRBD2. CDR3 length: 18 residues. V lost 6 bases, J lost 4 bases, and 14 bases stayed unmatched. Per germline, CDR1 SGHTA and CDR2 FQGNSA.

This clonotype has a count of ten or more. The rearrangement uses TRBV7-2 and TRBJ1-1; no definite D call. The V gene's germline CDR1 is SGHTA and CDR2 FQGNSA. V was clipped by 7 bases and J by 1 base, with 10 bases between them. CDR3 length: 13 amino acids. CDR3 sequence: CASTPTPNTEAFF. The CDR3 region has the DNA TGTGCCAGCACCCCAACACCGAACACTGAAGCTTTCTTT.

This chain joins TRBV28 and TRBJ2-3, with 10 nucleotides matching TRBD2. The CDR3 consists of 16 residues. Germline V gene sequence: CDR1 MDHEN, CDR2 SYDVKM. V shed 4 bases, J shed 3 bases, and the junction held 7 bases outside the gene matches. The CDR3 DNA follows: TGTGCCAGCAGTTCCTCGACTAGCGGGCGGACAGATACGCAGTATTTT. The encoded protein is CASSSSTSGRTDTQYF.

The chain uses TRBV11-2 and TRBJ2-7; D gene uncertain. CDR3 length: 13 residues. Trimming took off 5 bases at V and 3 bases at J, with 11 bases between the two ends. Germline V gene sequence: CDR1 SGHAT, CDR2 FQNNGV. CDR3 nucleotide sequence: TGTGCCAGCAGCATAGCATCGAACTACGAGCAGTACTTC. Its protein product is CASSIASNYEQYF. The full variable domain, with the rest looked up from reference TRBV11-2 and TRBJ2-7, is EAGVAQSPRYKIIEKRQSVAFWCNPISGHATLYWYQQILGQGPKLLIQFQNNGVVDDSQLPKDRFSAERLKGVDSTLKIQPAKLEDSAVYLCASSIASNYEQYFGPGTRLTVT.

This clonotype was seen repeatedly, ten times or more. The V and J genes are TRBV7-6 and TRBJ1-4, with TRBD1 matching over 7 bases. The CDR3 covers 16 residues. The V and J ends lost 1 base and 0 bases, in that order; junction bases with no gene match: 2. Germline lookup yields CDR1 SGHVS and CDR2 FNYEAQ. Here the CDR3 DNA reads TGTGCCAGCAGCTTAGAGGGACAGCCAACTAATGAAAAACTGTTTTTT. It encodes CASSLEGQPTNEKLFF.

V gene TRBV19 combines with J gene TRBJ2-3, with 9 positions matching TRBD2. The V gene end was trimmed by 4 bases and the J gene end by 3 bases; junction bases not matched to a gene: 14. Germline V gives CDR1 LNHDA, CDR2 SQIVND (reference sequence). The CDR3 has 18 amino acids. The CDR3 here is CASSTSPLAGPGTDTQYF. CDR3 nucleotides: TGTGCCAGTAGTACCTCCCCCCTAGCGGGGCCTGGGACAGATACGCAGTATTTT.

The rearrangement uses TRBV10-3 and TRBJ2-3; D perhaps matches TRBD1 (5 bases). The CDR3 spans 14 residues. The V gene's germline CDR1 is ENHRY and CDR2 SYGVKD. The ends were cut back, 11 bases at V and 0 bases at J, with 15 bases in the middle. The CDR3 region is CASNWTPSTDTQYF. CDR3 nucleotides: TGTGCCTCGAACTGGACACCTAGCACAGATACGCAGTATTTT.